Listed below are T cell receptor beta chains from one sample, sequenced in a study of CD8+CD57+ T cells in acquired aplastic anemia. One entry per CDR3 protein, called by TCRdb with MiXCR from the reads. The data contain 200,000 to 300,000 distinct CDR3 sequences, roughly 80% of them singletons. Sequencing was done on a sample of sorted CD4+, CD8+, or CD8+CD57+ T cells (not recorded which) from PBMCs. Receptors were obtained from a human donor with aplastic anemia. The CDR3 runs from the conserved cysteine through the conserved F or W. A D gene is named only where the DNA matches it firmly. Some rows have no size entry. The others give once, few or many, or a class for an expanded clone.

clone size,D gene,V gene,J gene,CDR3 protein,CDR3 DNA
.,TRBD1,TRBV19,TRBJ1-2,CASSIAGGSYNEQIF,TGTGCCAGCAGTATAGCAGGGGGATCCTACAATGAGCAGATCTTC
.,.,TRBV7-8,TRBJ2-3,CASSVGGSRITTQYF,TGTGCCAGCAGCGTAGGGGGTAGTCGCATAACGACGCAGTATTTT
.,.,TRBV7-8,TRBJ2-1,CASSFGPRGDTQF,TGTGCCAGCAGCTTCGGACCCCGAGGGGATACGCAGTTC
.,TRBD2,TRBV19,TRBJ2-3,CASSLASGSDTQYF,TGTGCCAGTAGTCTTGCTAGCGGTAGCGATACGCAGTATTTT
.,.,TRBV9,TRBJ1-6,CASSVDGESTPTHF,TGTGCCAGCAGCGTAGACGGAGAGAGCACACCTACGCACTTT
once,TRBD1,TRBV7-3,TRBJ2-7,CASSIGRGTYEKYF,TGTGCCAGCAGCATCGGCAGGGGGACATACGAGAAGTACTTC
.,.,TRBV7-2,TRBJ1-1,CASSLAGSGNTEAFF,TGTGCCAGCAGCTTAGCGGGGAGTGGGAACACTGAAGCTTTCTTT
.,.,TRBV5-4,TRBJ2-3,CASSFNVTDTQYF,TGTGCCAGCAGCTTTAACGTCACAGATACGCAGTATTTT
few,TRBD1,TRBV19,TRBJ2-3,CASSPQGADTQYF,TGTGCCAGTAGTCCCCAGGGGGCGGATACGCAGTATTTT
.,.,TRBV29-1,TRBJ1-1,CSVVARALAFF,TGCAGCGTTGTTGCACGAGCCCTTGCTTTCTTT
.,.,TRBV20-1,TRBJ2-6,CSASTYEDSFSGANVLTF,TGCAGTGCTAGTACGTACGAGGACAGTTTCTCTGGGGCCAACGTCCTGACTTTC
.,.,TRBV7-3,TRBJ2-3,CASSLEPTPDYEQF,TGTGCCAGCAGCTTAGAACCAACACCGGACTATGAGCAGTTT
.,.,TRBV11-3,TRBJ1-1,CASSQDLLGNTEAFF,TGTGCCAGCAGCCAAGATCTATTAGGGAACACTGAAGCTTTCTTT
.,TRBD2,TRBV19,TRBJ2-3,CASSIGGGTDTQYF,TGTGCCAGTAGCATAGGCGGGGGGACAGATACGCAGTATTTT
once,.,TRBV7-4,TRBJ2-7,CASSLAGREQYF,TGTGCCAGCAGCTTAGCTGGGCGCGAGCAGTACTTC
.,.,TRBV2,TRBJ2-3,CASSVGTVNYGTTYF,TGTGCCAGCAGCGTAGGGACGGTGAACTATGGCACCACCTACTTT
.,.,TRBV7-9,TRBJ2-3,CASSFARAISTHYF,TGTGCCAGCAGCTTTGCTAGAGCTATCAGCACGCATTATTTT
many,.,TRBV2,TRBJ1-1,CASSETGAGGNTEAFF,TGTGCCAGCAGTGAAACGGGGGCGGGGGGCAACACTGAAGCTTTCTTT
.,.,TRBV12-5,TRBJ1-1,CASGLGLSTEAFF,TGTGCTAGTGGTTTGGGACTATCCACTGAAGCTTTCTTT
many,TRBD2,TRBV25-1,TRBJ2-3,CASSELAGSTDTQYF,TGTGCCAGCAGTGAACTAGCGGGGAGCACAGATACGCAGTATTTT
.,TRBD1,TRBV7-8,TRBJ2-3,CASSLAGDGTALSF,TGTGCCAGCAGCTTAGCGGGAGACGGGACAGCCCTTTCCTTT
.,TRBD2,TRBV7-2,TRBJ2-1,CASSPGGSDEQFF,TGTGCCAGCAGCCCCGGGGGGAGCGATGAGCAGTTCTTC
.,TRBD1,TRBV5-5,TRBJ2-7,CASSPGDRRYEQYF,TGTGCCAGCAGCCCAGGGGACAGACGCTACGAGCAGTACTTC
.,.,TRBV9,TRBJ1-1,CASSVTGASTDEPFF,TGTGCCAGCAGCGTAACAGGAGCTAGCACAGATGAGCCTTTCTTT
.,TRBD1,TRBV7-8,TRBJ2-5,CASSFHPNGTALYF,TGTGCCAGCAGCTTTCATCCAAACGGGACAGCCCTTTACTTC
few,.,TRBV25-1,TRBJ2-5,CASRAMETQYF,TGTGCCAGCAGGGCTATGGAGACCCAGTACTTC
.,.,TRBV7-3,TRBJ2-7,CASSFAGESYEQYF,TGTGCCAGCAGCTTCGCAGGGGAGTCCTACGAGCAGTACTTC
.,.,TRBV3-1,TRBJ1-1,CASSQAAGNTEAFF,TGTGCCAGCAGCCAGGCGGCGGGGAACACTGAAGCTTTCTTT
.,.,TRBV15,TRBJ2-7,CATSRRGESEAQYF,TGTGCCACCAGCAGGAGAGGCGAGTCCGAGGCGCAGTACTTC
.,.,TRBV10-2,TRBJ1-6,CASSESSPLHF,TGCGCCAGCAGTGAGTCATCACCCCTCCACTTT
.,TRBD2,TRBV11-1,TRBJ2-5,CASSLGGLAVIQETQYF,TGTGCCAGCAGCTTAGGGGGACTAGCGGTGATACAAGAGACCCAGTACTTC
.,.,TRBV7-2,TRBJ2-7,CASSLTGGSDDHYF,TGTGCCAGCAGCTTGACCGGGGGCTCCGACGATCACTACTTC
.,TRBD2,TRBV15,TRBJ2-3,CATSRGSTSGGTDTQYF,TGTGCCACCAGCAGAGGTTCGACTAGCGGGGGCACAGATACGCAGTATTTT
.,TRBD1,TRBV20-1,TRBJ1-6,CSARPGQGNSPLHF,TGCAGTGCTAGGCCGGGACAGGGCAATTCACCCCTCCACTTT
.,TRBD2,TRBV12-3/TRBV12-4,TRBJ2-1,CASSPSGSRDEQFF,TGTGCCAGCAGCCCTAGCGGGAGTAGGGATGAGCAGTTCTTC
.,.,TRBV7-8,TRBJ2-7,CASSFTGSSYAQYF,TGTGCCAGCAGTTTCACCGGAAGCTCCTATGCGCAGTATTTC
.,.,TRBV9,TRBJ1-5,CASGDGGPGTQHF,TGTGCCAGCGGGGACGGGGGCCCAGGAACGCAGCATTTT